The subject of this entry is one TCR beta chain. Its antigen remains unidentified. These data come from a study of pediatric ulcerative colitis. Study results and caveats: No controls had the two rectal clonotypes shared by ulcerative colitis patients. Rectal repertoires separated controls, mild-moderate and acute severe colitis.

One to two pinch biopsies were taken from the rectum during colonoscopy. Before the diagnostic colonoscopy, ulcerative colitis patients were free of immunosuppressive medication. Each sample received Survey-level depth of up to 500,000 reads. Repertoires were generated with immunoSEQ multiplex PCR, while TCRdb's copy carries only in-frame clones and drops some. The data show under 50,000 clones, 78% seen once. The CDR3 is made up of 15 amino acids. V lost 0 bases and J 6 bases, leaving 15 bases between the germline ends. In germline, CDR1 is SGDLS, CDR2 YYNGEE. Material for sequencing was gut tissue. This sequence was found in a girl aged 5-17 years with moderate ulcerative colitis. The V and J genes are TRBV9 and TRBJ1-1; a possible D gene is TRBD1 (5 bases). The chain's CDR3 is CASSVDLSRESEAFF. CDR3 coding DNA: TGTGCCAGCAGCGTAGATTTGTCCAGGGAGTCTGAAGCTTTCTTT.